The rows below give T cell receptor beta chains drawn from one sample of a study of regulatory T cells in long-lasting Graves disease. TCRdb used MiXCR to reprocess the multiplex PCR reads, holding one entry per CDR3 protein. The sample lists about 460,000 distinct CDR3 sequences; under 25% were seen once. This specimen consisted of peripheral blood mononuclear cells (PBMCs), obtained when the disease was refractory, from a patient treated with antithyroid drugs. These receptor sequences come from a female donor with Graves disease. CDR3s include the opening cysteine and the closing phenylalanine or tryptophan. A D gene is named only where the DNA matches it firmly. Clone size, where shown, is once, few, many, or a class for clones that have expanded.

v_gene	abundance	d_gene	j_gene	CDR3nt	CDR3aa
TRBV18	few	.	TRBJ2-5	TGTGCCAGCTCGGCAGAACAAGAGACCCAGTACTTC	CASSAEQETQYF
TRBV6-1	few	.	TRBJ2-5	TGTGCCAGCAACCGTAGGGACCAGACCCAGTACTTC	CASNRRDQTQYF
TRBV28	.	TRBD1	TRBJ2-2	TGTGCCAGCAGTTATAAGCCTACAGGGACAGGGAAAACCGGGGAGCTGTTTTTT	CASSYKPTGTGKTGELFF
TRBV3-1	.	.	TRBJ2-5	TGTGCCAGCAGCCAACTAGCGTTGGGATCGGAGACCCAGTACTTC	CASSQLALGSETQYF
TRBV28	many	.	TRBJ1-5	TGTGCCAGCAGGACTTGGGGGGCGGGTCAGCCCCAGCATTTT	CASRTWGAGQPQHF
TRBV7-8	many	TRBD1	TRBJ2-7	TGTGCCAGCAGCCCCCGGACAGGGCGAAGCTCCTACGAGCAGTACTTC	CASSPRTGRSSYEQYF
TRBV12-3/TRBV12-4	many	.	TRBJ2-3	TGTGCCAGCAGCTGGACAGCTTCTAGCACAGATACGCAGTATTTT	CASSWTASSTDTQYF
TRBV30	.	.	TRBJ2-1	TGTGCCTGGGGGGGGACTCTGAATGAGCAGTTCTTC	CAWGGTLNEQFF
TRBV28	many	.	TRBJ2-7	TGTGCCAGCAGCCTCGGGGCCGGGACAATCGAGCAGTACTTC	CASSLGAGTIEQYF
TRBV7-8	.	.	TRBJ2-1	TGTGCCAGCAGCTTAGAACGGGCTTACAATGAGCAGTTCTTC	CASSLERAYNEQFF
TRBV6-1	.	.	TRBJ1-1	TGTGCCAGCCAAACATCACCCGGCGCTGAAGCTTTCTTT	CASQTSPGAEAFF
TRBV7-2	.	.	TRBJ1-2	TGTGCCAGCAGTACACCGTCCGGGGAAGGACCTAACTATGGCTACACCTTC	CASSTPSGEGPNYGYTF
TRBV5-1	few	TRBD1	TRBJ2-7	TGCGCCAGCAGAACCGGGACAGGTTCTGACGAGCAGTACTTC	CASRTGTGSDEQYF
TRBV7-9	.	.	TRBJ1-2	TGTGCCAGCAGCCACCCCCCCCACGGCGGCAACTATGGCTACACCTTC	CASSHPPHGGNYGYTF
TRBV2	.	.	TRBJ2-2	TGTGCCAGCAGTGATGTCGGCGTAGTCTACGCCGGGGAGCTGTTTTTT	CASSDVGVVYAGELFF
TRBV6-1	many	TRBD1	TRBJ1-5	TGTGCCAGCAGTCCCCCTCGGACAGGAGACAATCAGCCCCAGCATTTT	CASSPPRTGDNQPQHF
TRBV2	many	.	TRBJ1-3	TGTGCCAGCCAGTCGACAAGCCGAAACACCATATATTTT	CASQSTSRNTIYF
TRBV3-1	.	TRBD2	TRBJ2-5	TGTGCCAGCAGCCAAGATCGGGGGGGCTGGGAGACCCAGTACTTC	CASSQDRGGWETQYF
TRBV30	few	TRBD1	TRBJ1-5	TGTGCCTGGAGTCTATTGGGACAGGGGGATCAGCCCCAGCATTTT	CAWSLLGQGDQPQHF
TRBV6-1	few	.	TRBJ1-4	TGTGCCAGCAGGGCTCGGGGGGGAGTTGAAAAACTGTTTTTT	CASRARGGVEKLFF